This section outlines one T cell receptor beta chain sequence together with its context. This entry belongs to a study of blood T cell repertoires in COVID-19. Across the study: From T cells, B-cell-depleted T cells, or PBMCs came the material, which was cDNA or gDNA.

Authors' methods: The assay estimated nucleated cells by amplifying reference gene primers. Generated by immunoSEQ multiplex PCR, the TCRdb table keeps only in-frame clones and is missing some. Clone size and V and J calls were adopted from that table, with D and trimming inferred from the DNA. The data show about 91,000 clones, with more than 75% seen just once and about 7% held by the top ten. Germline CDR1 is PRHDT and CDR2 is FYEKMQ (reference sequence). Trimming took 4 bases from V and 1 from J; bases not matched to a gene: 9. The CDR3 is 18 residues long. The sequence derives from a man aged 50-60 years with active or convalescent COVID-19. Material: peripheral blood. V is TRBV13 and J is TRBJ2-3, with 12 bases that match TRBD2. The CDR3 nucleotides are TGTGCCAGCAGCTCATTTACTAGCGGGGGGCTTCGCACAGATACGCAGTATTTT. Amino acids: CASSSFTSGGLRTDTQYF.